These T cell receptor beta chains were read from a single sample in a study of CD8+ T cells in alopecia areata. Profiling relied on immunoSEQ multiplex PCR, and the TCRdb table lists in-frame clones only, not all of them. The data contain under 300,000 clones, 60% of them singletons. The sample consisted of CD4+ T cells sorted from blood, taken around week 54, from a patient treated with tofacitinib. All receptors derive from a human donor with alopecia areata. Both conserved end residues are part of each CDR3. The D gene is left open where the match is weak. Size is omitted from some rows. Given values are once, few, many or a class for expanded clones.

J gene,clone size,D gene,CDR3 length,V gene,CDR3 protein,CDR3 DNA
TRBJ1-1,NA,TRBD1,18,TRBV30,CAWRRFGTGVTPNTEAFF,TGTGCCTGGAGGAGGTTCGGGACAGGGGTTACTCCGAACACTGAAGCTTTCTTT
TRBJ2-5,NA,NA,17,TRBV9,CASSALVGLGVRETQYF,TGTGCCAGCAGCGCCCTCGTAGGGCTAGGGGTCCGGGAGACCCAGTACTTC
TRBJ1-1,NA,NA,13,TRBV2,CASSLEDNTEAFF,TGTGCCAGCAGCCTGGAGGACAACACTGAAGCTTTCTTT
TRBJ2-7,NA,TRBD1,13,TRBV6-5,CASRGTGPSEQYF,TGTGCCAGCAGGGGGACAGGGCCCTCCGAGCAGTACTTC
TRBJ2-4,NA,NA,14,TRBV5-6,CASSLGIAKNIQYF,TGTGCCAGCAGCTTGGGTATAGCCAAAAACATTCAGTACTTC
TRBJ1-2,NA,TRBD1,12,TRBV29-1,CSGGGDSYGYTF,TGCAGCGGCGGGGGGGACAGCTATGGCTACACCTTC
TRBJ1-6,few,NA,12,TRBV19,CASSIGISPLHF,TGTGCCAGTAGTATTGGAATTTCACCCCTCCACTTT
TRBJ2-2,NA,NA,13,TRBV29-1,CSVATHNTGELFF,TGCAGCGTTGCCACGCACAACACCGGGGAGCTGTTTTTT
TRBJ1-1,few,NA,13,TRBV29-1,CSVDGEGKAEAFF,TGCAGCGTTGATGGGGAAGGTAAAGCTGAAGCTTTCTTT
TRBJ2-2,few,NA,15,TRBV5-4,CASSSPSGGPGELFF,TGTGCCAGCAGCTCGCCATCAGGAGGGCCCGGGGAGCTGTTTTTT
TRBJ2-7,NA,NA,11,TRBV20-1,CSAGEVYEQYF,TGCAGTGCAGGGGAGGTTTACGAGCAGTACTTC
TRBJ1-5,NA,NA,13,TRBV7-2,CASSFGTYQPQHF,TGTGCCAGCAGCTTCGGAACATATCAGCCCCAGCATTTT
TRBJ2-5,NA,NA,13,TRBV4-2,CASSRDFGETQYF,TGTGCCAGCAGCCGGGACTTCGGAGAGACCCAGTACTTC
TRBJ1-3,NA,NA,14,TRBV29-1,CSAEPGEGGNTIYF,TGCAGCGCCGAACCAGGGGAAGGCGGAAACACCATATATTTT
TRBJ2-3,once,NA,11,TRBV5-1,CASSQRDTQYF,TGCGCCAGCAGCCAGAGAGATACGCAGTATTTT
TRBJ2-2,few,NA,14,TRBV7-9,CASSLLWDTGELFF,TGTGCCAGCAGCTTATTGTGGGACACCGGGGAGCTGTTTTTT
TRBJ1-2,NA,TRBD1,14,TRBV5-1,CASSLGVTGTGYTF,TGCGCCAGCAGCCTCGGGGTGACAGGGACTGGCTACACCTTC
TRBJ2-2,NA,NA,15,TRBV7-2,CASSLFSHGLGELFF,TGTGCCAGCAGCTTATTCTCTCATGGGCTCGGGGAGCTGTTTTTT
TRBJ2-7,NA,NA,14,TRBV7-2,CASSSDGEAYEQYF,TGTGCCAGCAGCTCGGACGGGGAAGCCTACGAGCAGTACTTC
TRBJ1-1,NA,NA,11,TRBV29-1,CSVGWNTEAFF,TGCAGCGTTGGCTGGAACACTGAAGCTTTCTTT
TRBJ2-1,few,TRBD2,15,TRBV29-1,CSVRPASGDYNEQFF,TGCAGCGTTCGGCCTGCTAGCGGGGATTACAATGAGCAGTTCTTC
TRBJ1-3,NA,NA,13,TRBV15,CATSRVFGNTIYF,TGTGCCACCAGCAGAGTGTTTGGAAACACCATATATTTT